These 32 T cell receptor beta chains were sequenced from one sample in a study of post-analysis software for immune sequencing data. Study-wide results and limits: About five TRBV segments were more frequent in patients than controls; TRBV5-6, TRBV5-1 and TRBV20-1 belonged to this group.

No antigen has been assigned to these receptors. cDNA libraries of TCR beta carried unique molecular identifiers. TCRdb fed the PCR reads into MiXCR, producing one record per CDR3 protein. Of roughly 620,000 distinct CDR3 sequences detected, around 44% appear once; the ten largest clones hold around 1.7%. Sequencing was performed on blood. These receptors were taken from a girl aged 10-17 years with multiple sclerosis.

In its sample, this clonotype was seen a few times. The DNA of the CDR3 is TGTGCCAGCAGCTTCGGGGGTCCTAGATATGGCTACACCTTC. Amino acids: CASSFGGPRYGYTF. The V and J genes are TRBV7-2 and TRBJ1-2; tentatively, D is TRBD1 (5 bases). Per the germline V gene, CDR1 is SGHTA and CDR2 is FQGNSA. The ends were cut back, 3 bases at V and 5 bases at J, with 13 bases in the middle. The CDR3 length is 14 residues.

V gene TRBV24-1 combines with J gene TRBJ2-6; D is undetermined. The CDR3 runs 17 residues. Trimming took off 4 bases at V and 0 bases at J, with 12 bases between the two ends. Germline V gene lookup returns CDR1 KGHDR and CDR2 SFDVKD. This CDR3 is CATSDPGRNSGANVLTF. DNA of the CDR3: TGTGCCACCAGTGACCCTGGACGGAACTCTGGGGCCAACGTCCTGACTTTC.

The chain employs TRBV3-1 and TRBJ2-7; tentatively, D is TRBD2 (5 bases). V lost 4 bases to trimming and J lost 4 bases, with 17 bases between them. Germline V gene data show CDR1 as LGHDT and CDR2 as YNNKEL (reference sequence). This CDR3 has 15 amino acids. For the CDR3, the DNA is TGTGCCAGCAGCCCCGGACTGAACCCGATTTACGAGCAGTACTTC. Its protein is CASSPGLNPIYEQYF.

As for this clonotype: This clone may be a read error of a much larger clone one base away. This chain links TRBV27 with TRBJ2-5; D is perhaps TRBD2 (5 bases). Trimming removed 3 bases at V and 5 bases at J, with 16 bases between. The germline V gene encodes CDR1 MNHEY and CDR2 SMNVEV (reference sequence). The CDR3 runs 15 residues. The CDR3 reads CASSFGGSWRETQYF. CDR3 coding DNA: TGTGCCAGCAGTTTCGGCGGGTCATGGAGGGAGACCCAGTACTTC.

In its sample, this clonotype was seen a few times. The rearrangement uses TRBV6-5 and TRBJ1-5; TRBD1 is a possible D gene (5 bases). This CDR3 has 14 amino acids. V lost 3 bases and J 6 bases, leaving 12 bases between the germline ends. CDR1 is MNHEY, CDR2 SVGAGI, per germline. The CDR3 region has the DNA TGTGCCAGCAGTTATCGTGGGGGAAGTCAGCCCCAGCATTTT. It codes for CASSYRGGSQPQHF.

CDR3 in amino acids: CASSLEAGLNTEAFF. CDR3 nucleotides: TGTGCCAGCAGTTTAGAGGCAGGATTGAACACTGAAGCTTTCTTT. V usage is TRBV12-3 or TRBV12-4 and J usage is TRBJ1-1; D unclear. The CDR3 is made up of 15 amino acids. Trimming pared 1 base from V and 0 bases from J, leaving 9 bases between.

This chain links TRBV12-3 or TRBV12-4 with TRBJ2-7; 8 bases are shared with TRBD2. Losses at the gene ends were 7 bases for V and 2 bases for J; bases not matched to a gene: 10. The CDR3 consists of 15 residues. The CDR3 is CASTATYGRAYEQYF. CDR3 nucleotide sequence: TGTGCCAGCACCGCGACCTACGGGAGGGCCTACGAGCAGTACTTC.

The chain links TRBV10-3 to TRBJ2-5; 7 bases align to TRBD2. The germline CDR1 and CDR2 sequences are ENHRY and SYGVKD. The CDR3 is made up of 15 amino acids. Trimming at V came to 3 bases and at J to 11 bases, leaving 15 bases not matched to a gene. CDR3 protein: CAISEAAGVGNEQYF. CDR3 DNA sequence: TGTGCCATCAGTGAAGCGGCGGGGGTGGGCAATGAGCAGTACTTC.

V usage is TRBV24-1 and J usage is TRBJ2-3; 8 bases match TRBD2. This CDR3 is built from 16 residues. V lost 4 bases and J lost 5; bases outside the gene matches: 10. In germline, CDR1 is KGHDR, CDR2 SFDVKD. The DNA of the CDR3 is TGTGCCACCAGTGAAACCGGGACTAGGGGCCGAGATACGCAGTATTTT. Its translation is CATSETGTRGRDTQYF.

This clonotype was observed a few times. J is TRBJ2-5 and V is TRBV7-2; D is undetermined. The germline V gene encodes CDR1 SGHTA and CDR2 FQGNSA. The V gene lost 7 bases and the J gene lost 2 bases, with 11 bases spanning the gap. The CDR3 is 13 amino acids. CDR3 bases: TGTGCCAGCAACTTTAAACCTCAAGAGACCCAGTACTTC. Protein: CASNFKPQETQYF.

This chain connects TRBV20-1 to TRBJ2-7; tentatively, D is TRBD1 (5 bases). The V end lost 6 bases, the J end lost 4 bases, and 10 bases lay between the germline ends. CDR1 is DFQATT, CDR2 SNEGSKA, per germline (reference sequence). This CDR3 is 11 amino acids long. CDR3 sequence reads: CSALDKYEQYF. CDR3 DNA: TGCAGTGCCCTGGACAAGTACGAGCAGTACTTC.

In DNA form, the CDR3 reads TGTGCCAGCAGTCTAAACACCAGGGGGCGAAGAAGGGATACTGAAGCTTTCTTT. Its protein product is CASSLNTRGRRRDTEAFF. The rearrangement links TRBV28 to TRBJ1-1; TRBD1 aligns across 8 bases. This CDR3 region has 18 residues. From germline, CDR1 is MDHEN and CDR2 SYDVKM. The J segment lost 5 bases and the V segment lost 5 bases, leaving 19 bases of the junction unmatched.

This clonotype has a handful of counts. The chain is built from TRBV29-1 and TRBJ1-2; D remains unclear. V lost 1 base to trimming and J lost 8 bases, with 8 bases between them. Per germline, CDR1 SQVTM and CDR2 ANQGSEA. CDR3 length equals 11 residues. CDR3 sequence reads: CSVEARSGYTF. CDR3 bases: TGCAGCGTTGAAGCCCGCTCGGGCTACACCTTC. Based on the CDR3 plus reference TRBV29-1 and TRBJ1-2, the full variable domain is SAVISQKPSRDICQRGTSLTIQCQVDSQVTMMFWYRQQPGQSLTLIATANQGSEATYESGFVIDKFPISRPNLTFSTLTVSNMSPEDSSIYLCSVEARSGYTFGSGTRLTVV.

This rearrangement joins TRBV4-2 to TRBJ2-7, with a possible D match to TRBD2 (6 bases). The CDR3 is 17 amino acids. CDR1 and CDR2 (germline): LGHNA, YNFKEQ. Trimming cost V 0 bases and J 0 bases, with 15 bases left between them. The CDR3 bases are TGTGCCAGCAGCCAAGATGAAGGAGGGCGGGGCTCCTACGAGCAGTACTTC. It encodes CASSQDEGGRGSYEQYF.

The rearrangement uses TRBV7-9 and TRBJ2-1, with unresolved D. V was pared by 5 bases and J by 2 bases, with 13 bases between. The CDR3 totals 15 residues. The germline V gene has CDR1 SEHNR and CDR2 FQNEAQ (reference sequence). The CDR3 here is CASSPGRRPYNEQFF. In DNA, the CDR3 is TGTGCCAGCAGCCCCGGACGGCGGCCCTACAATGAGCAGTTCTTC.

The rearrangement uses TRBV12-3 or TRBV12-4 and TRBJ2-7; the D is unclear. The CDR3 has 13 amino acids. The germline V and J ends were trimmed by 6 bases and 4 bases, with 13 bases remaining between them. CDR3 coding DNA: TGTGCCAGCAGCCTGAATGGCCTGTACGAGCAGTACTTC. Translating it yields CASSLNGLYEQYF.

This sequence joins TRBV9 and TRBJ1-2; D is ambiguous. Germline values: CDR1 SGDLS, CDR2 YYNGEE. CDR3 length: 14 residues. The V and J ends lost 7 bases and 3 bases respectively, with 16 bases between them. The CDR3 region has the DNA TGTGCCAGCTCCGAAGGAGGCGGGTACTATGGCTACACCTTC. Translation gives CASSEGGGYYGYTF.

This clonotype was counted between two and nine times. V and J are TRBV12-3 or TRBV12-4 and TRBJ2-7, with a tentative D call TRBD1 (6 bases). The CDR3 has 14 residues. The V end lost 6 bases, the J end lost 1 base, and 13 bases lay between the germline ends. The CDR3 sequence: CASRSGTRSYEQYF. DNA for the CDR3: TGTGCCAGCAGGTCCGGGACAAGGTCCTACGAGCAGTACTTC.

This chain joins TRBV12-3 or TRBV12-4 and TRBJ2-3, with 7 positions matching TRBD1. V lost 4 bases to trimming and J lost 1 base; unmatched junction nucleotides: 8. The CDR3 is 16 residues long. The CDR3 sequence: CASSSRGHSRTDTQYF. The CDR3 DNA reads as TGTGCCAGCAGTTCAAGGGGGCACTCTCGCACAGATACGCAGTATTTT.

This clonotype appeared once. CDR3 amino acids: CAISGISESSYNEQFF. The DNA for the CDR3 is TGTGCCATCAGTGGAATCAGCGAGAGCTCCTACAATGAGCAGTTCTTC. The chain uses TRBV10-3 and TRBJ2-1; no definite D call. Trimming removed 4 bases at V and 0 bases at J, with 13 bases between. CDR3 length equals 16 residues. CDR1 is ENHRY, CDR2 SYGVKD, per germline.

This chain links TRBV29-1 with TRBJ1-1, with D perhaps matching TRBD1 (6 bases). The V end was cut by 8 bases, the J end by 1 base, with 17 bases between. The CDR3 is 14 residues long. Per germline, CDR1 SQVTM and CDR2 ANQGSEA. The CDR3 spells CSFKDSHGNTEAFF. CDR3 DNA sequence: TGCAGCTTCAAGGACAGCCATGGGAACACTGAAGCTTTCTTT.

The J gene is TRBJ2-1, the V gene TRBV28; D may be TRBD1 or TRBD2 (6 bases each). The germline V gene has CDR1 MDHEN and CDR2 SYDVKM. Trimming shortened V by 5 bases and J by 8 bases, and 16 bases separated the two germline ends. The CDR3 sequence is 14 residues long. The CDR3 sequence is CASSPSRRGDEQFF. The CDR3 nucleotides read TGTGCCAGCAGTCCGAGTAGAAGGGGGGATGAGCAGTTCTTC.

The DNA for the CDR3 is TGTGCCAGCAACCCAGGGGGCGACTATGGCTACACCTTC. Protein: CASNPGGDYGYTF. This chain joins TRBV3-1 and TRBJ1-2, with 8 bases that match TRBD1. The CDR3 length is 13 residues. The trim removed 7 bases at V and 3 bases at J, leaving 4 bases unmatched. Per germline, CDR1 LGHDT and CDR2 YNNKEL (reference sequence). Full variable domain (outside the CDR3, taken from reference TRBV3-1 and TRBJ1-2): DTAVSQTPKYLVTQMGNDKSIKCEQNLGHDTMYWYKQDSKKFLKIMFSYNNKELIINETVPNRFSPKSPDKAHLNLHINSLELGDSAVYFCASNPGGDYGYTFGSGTRLTVV.

The rearrangement links TRBV6-5 to TRBJ2-1; 10 nucleotides match TRBD2. The CDR3 totals 16 residues. Germline V gene lookup returns CDR1 MNHEY and CDR2 SVGAGI. Trimming cost V 2 bases and J 5 bases; bases outside gene matches: 6. The CDR3 DNA sequence: TGTGCCAGCAGTTACCTTAGCGGGGGGCCTCACAATGAGCAGTTCTTC. The encoded protein is CASSYLSGGPHNEQFF.

The gene calls are TRBV12-3 or TRBV12-4 and TRBJ1-2, with 9 bases that match TRBD1. CDR3 length equals 13 residues. V was clipped by 5 bases and J by 6 bases; unmatched bases: 4. In DNA form, the CDR3 reads TGTGCCAGCAGTCCCGGGACAGGGAATGGCTACACCTTC. Amino acid sequence: CASSPGTGNGYTF.

This chain uses TRBV12-3 or TRBV12-4 with TRBJ2-3, with 12 bases aligning to TRBD2. V was clipped by 7 bases and J by 8 bases; unmatched bases: 10. This CDR3 comprises 15 residues. CDR3: CASTPRLAGVGTQYF. The CDR3 DNA sequence: TGTGCCAGCACTCCGAGACTAGCGGGAGTCGGTACGCAGTATTTT.

The chain employs TRBV24-1 and TRBJ2-4; the D gene could be TRBD1 or TRBD2 (5 bases each). The J call may be incorrect, as the DNA end agrees better with TRBJ2-7. Germline V gene data show CDR1 as KGHDR and CDR2 as SFDVKD. The CDR3 loop spans 14 amino acids. The CDR3 coding sequence is TGTGCCACCAATCCCGGACTTTTGGGGGACGAGCAGTACTTC. It specifies CATNPGLLGDEQYF.

The chain joins TRBV4-1 to TRBJ2-5, with a weak D call TRBD2 (5 bases). Trimming left V 1 base short and J 2 bases short, with 8 bases between. The CDR3 has 14 residues. In germline, CDR1 is MGHRA, CDR2 YSYEKL. The CDR3 region is CASSQGTLQETQYF. The CDR3 nucleotides read TGCGCCAGCAGCCAAGGGACTTTACAAGAGACCCAGTACTTC.

The genes are TRBV10-2 and TRBJ2-1; D is undetermined. The V gene's germline CDR1 is WSHSY and CDR2 SAAADI. V was pared by 4 bases and J by 6 bases, with 4 bases between. This CDR3 is 11 amino acids long. Written as DNA, the CDR3 is TGCGCCAGCAGTGCCCTCAATGAGCAGTTCTTC. Its translation: CASSALNEQFF.

The J gene is TRBJ2-1, the V gene TRBV7-8; 8 bases fit TRBD2. The V gene end was trimmed by 5 bases and the J gene end by 8 bases; junction bases not matched to a gene: 20. The CDR3 has 18 amino acids. CDR1 is SGHVS, CDR2 FQNEAQ, per germline. The CDR3 coding sequence is TGTGCCAGCAGCACCCCGGGGGGCATTAGCGGGACCAGGGATGAGCAGTTCTTC. This gives the protein CASSTPGGISGTRDEQFF.

DNA of the CDR3: TGCAGTGCCGGGACGGTCCATACGCAGTATTTT. Protein sequence: CSAGTVHTQYF. V is TRBV20-1 and J is TRBJ2-3; D may correspond to TRBD1 or TRBD2 (5 bases each). Germline V gene lookup returns CDR1 DFQATT and CDR2 SNEGSKA (reference sequence). V shed 6 bases and J shed 7 bases, with 11 bases lying between them. The CDR3 loop spans 11 amino acids.

This chain joins TRBV6-5 and TRBJ2-7; D tentatively fits TRBD1 or TRBD2 (5 bases each). This CDR3 contains 20 residues. Germline V gene sequence: CDR1 MNHEY, CDR2 SVGAGI. Trimming took 0 bases from V and 7 from J, leaving 31 bases between them. The DNA of the CDR3 is TGTGCCAGCAGTTACTCCTCCGAAGCATTATTCGGGACCCCCGTGAGGGAGCAGTACTTC. Its translation is CASSYSSEALFGTPVREQYF.